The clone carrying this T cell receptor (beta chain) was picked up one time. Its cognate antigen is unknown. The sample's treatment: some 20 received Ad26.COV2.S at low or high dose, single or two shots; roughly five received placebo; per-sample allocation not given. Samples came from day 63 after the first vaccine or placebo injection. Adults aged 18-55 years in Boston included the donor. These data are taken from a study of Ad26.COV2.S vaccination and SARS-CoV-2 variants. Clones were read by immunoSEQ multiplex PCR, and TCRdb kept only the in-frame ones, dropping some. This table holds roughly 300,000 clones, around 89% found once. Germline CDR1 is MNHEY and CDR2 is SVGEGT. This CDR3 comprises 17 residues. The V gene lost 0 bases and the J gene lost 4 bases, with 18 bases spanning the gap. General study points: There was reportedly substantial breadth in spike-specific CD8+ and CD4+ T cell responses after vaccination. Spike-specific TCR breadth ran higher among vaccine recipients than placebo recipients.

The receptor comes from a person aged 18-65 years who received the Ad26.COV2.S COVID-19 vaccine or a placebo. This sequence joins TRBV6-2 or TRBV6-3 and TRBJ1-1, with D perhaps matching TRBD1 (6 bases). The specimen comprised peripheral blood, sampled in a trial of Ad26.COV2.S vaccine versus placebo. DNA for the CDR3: TGTGCCAGCAGTTACTCGAGTGCCCGGACAGCGAGCACTGAAGCTTTCTTT. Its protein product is CASSYSSARTASTEAFF.